Below, 31 T cell receptor beta chains from the same sample are listed, as sequenced in a study of cytomegalovirus exposure and HLA in healthy donors. PCR primers comprised 60 Vbeta and 13 Jbeta primers. The repertoire was sequenced with immunoSEQ multiplex PCR; TCRdb's copy has only in-frame clones and lacks some. The sample holds about 170,000 clones, 80% to 90% seen once. The source material was PBMCs. These receptors all stem from a woman under 30 in good health and CMV-seronegative.

This chain links TRBV6-1 with TRBJ2-7, with a possible D match to TRBD1 (6 bases). The CDR3 consists of 13 residues. V dropped 5 bases and J dropped 4 bases, with 12 bases sitting between them. The germline V gene has CDR1 MNHNS and CDR2 SASEGT. The CDR3 here is CASSPQGKYEQYF. The CDR3 DNA is TGTGCCAGCAGTCCACAGGGAAAGTACGAGCAGTACTTC.

The chain uses TRBV2 and TRBJ1-6; the match to TRBD1 covers 7 bases. CDR1 SNHLY and CDR2 FYNNEI come from the germline V gene. The CDR3 runs to 15 residues. The trim removed 6 bases at V and 7 bases at J, leaving 9 bases unmatched. The CDR3: CASRAKGTDNSPLHF. CDR3 coding DNA: TGTGCCAGCAGGGCAAAAGGGACAGACAATTCACCCCTCCACTTT.

The rearrangement joins TRBV4-1 to TRBJ1-5, with 7 nucleotides matching TRBD1. The CDR3 contains 15 residues. The germline gives CDR1 MGHRA, CDR2 YSYEKL. V was clipped by 6 bases and J by 1 base; unmatched bases: 6. The CDR3 region is CASSGTGESNQPQHF. CDR3 bases: TGCGCCAGCAGTGGAACAGGGGAGAGCAATCAGCCCCAGCATTTT.

The rearrangement uses TRBV25-1 and TRBJ2-7, with 9 bases identical to TRBD2. This CDR3 has 14 residues. V shed 5 bases and J 7 bases; nucleotides not matched to a gene: 9. Germline V gene lookup returns CDR1 MGHDK and CDR2 SYGVNS. In DNA form, the CDR3 reads TGTGCCAGCAGTTTGCGGGGGGGCCGAGAAGAGCAGTACTTC. Translation gives CASSLRGGREEQYF.

This chain links TRBV5-1 with TRBJ2-7, with D maybe TRBD1 (6 bases). Per the germline V gene, CDR1 is SGHRS and CDR2 is YFSETQ. This CDR3 is built from 17 residues. Trimming left V 4 bases short and J 3 bases short, with 23 bases between. The CDR3 spells CASSPSVFGDINYEQYF. CDR3 DNA: TGCGCCAGCAGCCCCTCCGTCTTTGGGGACATAAACTACGAGCAGTACTTC.

The V and J genes are TRBV27 and TRBJ2-7, with 15 bases that match TRBD2. J gave up 0 bases and V 8 bases, and 2 bases lay outside the gene matches. Germline V gives CDR1 MNHEY, CDR2 SMNVEV (reference sequence). CDR3 length: 15 residues. CDR3 amino acids: CASGTSGGNSYEQYF. CDR3 DNA sequence: TGTGCCAGCGGGACTAGCGGGGGGAACTCCTACGAGCAGTACTTC.

The chain combines TRBV7-9 with TRBJ1-1; no clear D. There are 13 residues in the CDR3. V was trimmed by 5 bases and J by 1 base, leaving 8 bases between them. Germline-derived CDR1 and CDR2 are SEHNR and FQNEAQ (reference sequence). The CDR3 bases are TGTGCCAGCAGCCCCGACTGGAACACTGAAGCTTTCTTT. It encodes CASSPDWNTEAFF.

V and J are TRBV7-6 and TRBJ1-4; TRBD1 might be the D (6 bases). Trimming left V 1 base short and J 8 bases short, with 26 bases between. The germline CDR1 and CDR2 sequences are SGHVS and FNYEAQ. This CDR3 contains 19 residues. The CDR3 reads CASSLEALMDSIVGEKLFF. Here the CDR3 DNA reads TGTGCCAGCAGCTTAGAGGCGCTGATGGACAGTATCGTTGGAGAAAAACTGTTTTTT.

The CDR3 DNA reads as TGTGCCAGCTCACCGGGACAGGGAGCCTACGAGCAGTACTTC. Translated, it gives CASSPGQGAYEQYF. The chain is built from TRBV18 and TRBJ2-7; 9 positions match TRBD1. Per germline, CDR1 KGHSH and CDR2 LQKENI. The CDR3 has 14 amino acids. V shed 3 bases and J 2 bases; nucleotides not matched to a gene: 2.

The CDR3 sequence is CASVDSVSTDTQYF. In DNA form, the CDR3 reads TGTGCCAGCGTTGACTCAGTTAGCACAGATACGCAGTATTTT. This rearrangement joins TRBV2 to TRBJ2-3; D not certain. The CDR3 is 14 amino acids. Deletions cut 8 bases from V and 0 bases from J, with 12 bases between. Per germline, CDR1 SNHLY and CDR2 FYNNEI.

This clone was observed a single time. The rearrangement uses TRBV2 and TRBJ2-3; TRBD1 matches at 8 bases. Germline values: CDR1 SNHLY, CDR2 FYNNEI. Germline trimming cut 3 bases from V and 0 bases from J; bases unmatched to any gene: 8. The CDR3 has 17 residues. The CDR3 DNA reads TGTGCCAGCAGTGATGAATTCGGGACAGGAAGCACAGATACGCAGTATTTT. Translated, it gives CASSDEFGTGSTDTQYF.

The rearrangement joins TRBV18 to TRBJ1-4; 9 bases align to TRBD1. The CDR3 covers 17 residues. Germline V gene sequence: CDR1 KGHSH, CDR2 LQKENI. The V gene end was trimmed by 3 bases and the J gene end by 7 bases; junction bases not matched to a gene: 12. For the CDR3, the DNA is TGTGCCAGCTCACCTTTCCGGACAGGGGAGGTGGGTGAAAAACTGTTTTTT. Amino acids: CASSPFRTGEVGEKLFF.

The chain links TRBV7-9 to TRBJ2-2; 14 bases fit TRBD2. This CDR3 has 18 amino acids. CDR1 and CDR2 from the germline V gene are SEHNR and FQNEAQ (reference sequence). Trimming at V came to 3 bases and at J to 4 bases, leaving 7 bases not matched to a gene. The CDR3 bases are TGTGCCAGCAGCTTGTTACGGACTAGCGGGAGGATCACCGGGGAGCTGTTTTTT. Encoded protein: CASSLLRTSGRITGELFF. Supplemented by reference TRBV7-9 and TRBJ2-2, the full variable domain reads DTGVSQNPRHKITKRGQNVTFRCDPISEHNRLYWYRQTLGQGPEFLTYFQNEAQLEKSRLLSDRFSAERPKGSFSTLEIQRTEQGDSAMYLCASSLLRTSGRITGELFFGEGSRLTVL.

This clone has only a few counts. The chain carries TRBV19 and TRBJ1-5; TRBD1 agrees at 8 bases. The CDR3 length is 14 residues. Germline loops: CDR1 LNHDA, CDR2 SQIVND (reference sequence). The J segment lost 6 bases and the V segment lost 1 base, leaving 2 bases of the junction unmatched. Written as DNA, the CDR3 is TGTGCCAGTAGTATAGGACAGGGGTTTCAGCCCCAGCATTTT. Amino acid sequence: CASSIGQGFQPQHF.

In its sample, this clone was seen a few times. V gene TRBV9 combines with J gene TRBJ2-1; TRBD2 matches at 14 bases. Trimming removed 3 bases from V and 1 base from J; junction bases left unmatched: 3. Germline loops: CDR1 SGDLS, CDR2 YYNGEE. This CDR3 region has 17 residues. The DNA for the CDR3 is TGTGCCAGCAGCGCCGGGACTAGCGGGAGTTCCTACAATGAGCAGTTCTTC. Protein product: CASSAGTSGSSYNEQFF.

The rearrangement joins TRBV9 to TRBJ2-2; 10 bases match TRBD1. The CDR3 extends over 15 amino acids. J was trimmed by 6 bases and V by 0 bases; bases with no gene match: 2. Per the germline V gene, CDR1 is SGDLS and CDR2 is YYNGEE. CDR3: CASSVGDRGAGELFF. CDR3 nucleotides: TGTGCCAGCAGCGTAGGGGACAGGGGTGCCGGGGAGCTGTTTTTT. Looking up the rest from reference TRBV9 and TRBJ2-2 gives the full variable domain: DSGVTQTPKHLITATGQRVTLRCSPRSGDLSVYWYQQSLDQGLQFLIQYYNGEERAKGNILERFSAQQFPDLHSELNLSSLELGDSALYFCASSVGDRGAGELFFGEGSRLTVL.

This chain uses TRBV23-1 with TRBJ1-3; D is unresolved. TRBV23-1 qualifies as an ORF whose function is uncertain. The CDR3 length is 14 residues. V lost 0 bases and J lost 5, with 8 bases in between. The CDR3 DNA sequence: TGCGCCAGCAGTCAATCCAGGATTAGAAACACCATATATTTT. It codes for CASSQSRIRNTIYF.

J is TRBJ2-5 and V is TRBV30; D perhaps matches TRBD2 (7 bases). The CDR3 runs 13 residues. Germline loops: CDR1 GTSNPN, CDR2 SVGIG (reference sequence). V was shortened by 3 bases and J by 6 bases, with 14 bases between the two germline ends. The CDR3 region is CAWSIGGVQTQYF. Written as DNA, the CDR3 is TGTGCCTGGAGCATAGGGGGGGTACAGACCCAGTACTTC.

This chain links TRBV9 with TRBJ2-2; a weak D match, TRBD2 (5 bases). Germline CDR1 SGDLS, CDR2 YYNGEE. The CDR3 is made up of 15 amino acids. The V end was cut by 0 bases, the J end by 2 bases, with 8 bases between. The CDR3 coding sequence is TGTGCCAGCAGCGTAGCGGACTTTAACACCGGGGAGCTGTTTTTT. As protein: CASSVADFNTGELFF. Full variable domain (rest looked up from reference TRBV9 and TRBJ2-2): DSGVTQTPKHLITATGQRVTLRCSPRSGDLSVYWYQQSLDQGLQFLIQYYNGEERAKGNILERFSAQQFPDLHSELNLSSLELGDSALYFCASSVADFNTGELFFGEGSRLTVL.

This clone appeared once. The CDR3 sequence: CASSREREVLNEQFF. The CDR3 DNA is TGTGCCAGCAGTAGGGAGCGGGAGGTTCTGAATGAGCAGTTCTTC. V gene TRBV6-5 combines with J gene TRBJ2-1; 9 nucleotides agree with TRBD2. V lost 5 bases, J lost 7 bases, and 9 bases stayed unmatched. The germline V gene has CDR1 MNHEY and CDR2 SVGAGI. The CDR3 extends over 15 amino acids.

This clone has a single count. V gene TRBV7-9 combines with J gene TRBJ2-1, with D uncertain. Per the germline V gene, CDR1 is SEHNR and CDR2 is FQNEAQ (reference sequence). The CDR3 has 16 amino acids. V gave up 5 bases and J gave up 6 bases, with 20 bases separating them. The CDR3 DNA sequence: TGTGCCAGCAGCCCTAGACGAGGCGGTCCGGGCAATGAGCAGTTCTTC. Translating gives CASSPRRGGPGNEQFF.

The CDR3 DNA reads as TGTGCCAGCAGCCGGACAGGTTACAATGAGCAGTTCTTC. Translation: CASSRTGYNEQFF. The chain couples TRBV7-6 to TRBJ2-1; 7 nucleotides line up with TRBD1. CDR3 length equals 13 residues. The germline V gene has CDR1 SGHVS and CDR2 FNYEAQ. J lost 4 bases, V lost 5 bases, and 2 bases had no gene match.

The CDR3 here is CASSLVPGGTEAFF. The CDR3 region has the DNA TGTGCCAGCAGCTTAGTGCCAGGGGGCACTGAAGCTTTCTTT. This chain joins TRBV7-2 and TRBJ1-1, with 7 bases that match TRBD1. Trimming took 1 base from V and 4 from J; bases not matched to a gene: 3. Germline values: CDR1 SGHTA, CDR2 FQGNSA. This CDR3 has 14 residues.

The chain employs TRBV19 and TRBJ2-7; TRBD1 agrees at 11 bases. Germline CDR1 is LNHDA and CDR2 is SQIVND (reference sequence). The CDR3 has 16 amino acids. V shed 2 bases, J shed 6 bases, and the junction held 9 bases outside the gene matches. The CDR3 reads CASSIYKDRGHGEQYF. The DNA for the CDR3 is TGTGCCAGTAGTATATACAAGGACAGGGGGCATGGCGAGCAGTACTTC.

The J gene is TRBJ1-4, the V gene TRBV19; 9 bases line up with TRBD1. Germline CDR1 and CDR2: LNHDA and SQIVND (reference sequence). This CDR3 contains 13 residues. V lost 8 bases to trimming and J lost 5 bases; unmatched junction nucleotides: 3. The CDR3 sequence: CASEGTGNEKLFF. In DNA form, the CDR3 reads TGTGCCAGTGAAGGGACAGGGAATGAAAAACTGTTTTTT. Using reference TRBV19 and TRBJ1-4 for the parts outside the CDR3, the full variable domain is DGGITQSPKYLFRKEGQNVTLSCEQNLNHDAMYWYRQDPGQGLRLIYYSQIVNDFQKGDIAEGYSVSREKKESFPLTVTSAQKNPTAFYLCASEGTGNEKLFFGSGTQLSVL.

The chain links TRBV5-1 to TRBJ1-3, with D unclear. The V gene lost 2 bases and the J gene lost 0 bases, with 9 bases spanning the gap. The CDR3 length is 15 residues. CDR1 and CDR2 from the germline V gene are SGHRS and YFSETQ. As DNA, the CDR3 is TGCGCCAGCAGCTTCGGCGGGAACTCTGGAAACACCATATATTTT. Protein sequence: CASSFGGNSGNTIYF.

The chain couples TRBV2 to TRBJ2-4, with D perhaps TRBD1 (6 bases). This CDR3 contains 14 residues. Deletions cut 6 bases from V and 6 bases from J, with 15 bases between. Germline CDR1 and CDR2: SNHLY and FYNNEI. The CDR3 bases are TGTGCCAGCAGCGACAGGCTTGTGTTAAACATTCAGTACTTC. This gives the protein CASSDRLVLNIQYF.

Regarding this clone: Other nucleotide sequences in the sample specify the same CDR3. V usage is TRBV15 and J usage is TRBJ2-2, with 9 bases fitting TRBD2. V trimming: 3 bases; J trimming: 2 bases; junction bases outside the gene matches: 13. CDR1 is LNHNV, CDR2 YYDKDF, per germline (reference sequence). This CDR3 is built from 19 residues. CDR3 region: CATSRDTLAGIANTGELFF. The CDR3 bases are TGTGCCACCAGCAGGGATACGCTAGCGGGAATAGCTAACACCGGGGAGCTGTTTTTT.

The chain links TRBV7-3 to TRBJ2-1; TRBD2 might be the D (6 bases). V was cut by 4 bases and J by 4 bases, with 11 bases left in between. Germline values: CDR1 SGHTA, CDR2 FQGTGA. This CDR3 is 14 amino acids long. CDR3 region: CASSSLSGYNEQFF. The CDR3 DNA reads TGTGCCAGCAGCTCCCTTAGCGGTTACAATGAGCAGTTCTTC.

This clone has more than one count but fewer than ten. V usage is TRBV6-5 and J usage is TRBJ2-6; D not certain. The V and J ends lost 9 bases and 0 bases respectively, with 9 bases between them. This CDR3 region has 14 residues. Looked up from germline, CDR1 is MNHEY and CDR2 is SVGAGI. The DNA of the CDR3 is TGTGCCAGTCAAATAGACTCTGGGGCCAACGTCCTGACTTTC. Translating gives CASQIDSGANVLTF.

Only one count was recorded for this clone. The chain joins TRBV30 to TRBJ2-6; TRBD1 agrees at 10 bases. The CDR3 runs to 18 residues. The ends lost 1 base at V and 0 bases at J; junction bases unmatched: 6. Per germline, CDR1 GTSNPN and CDR2 SVGIG (reference sequence). The chain's CDR3 is CAWSAPGQGYSGANVLTF. For the CDR3, the DNA is TGTGCCTGGAGTGCTCCGGGACAGGGGTACTCTGGGGCCAACGTCCTGACTTTC.